This T cell receptor (beta chain) was identified during a study of blood T cell repertoires in COVID-19. The wider study: Material from acute and convalescent COVID-19 was sourced from the United States, Italy and Spain.

In the original workflow: Reference gene primers were amplified, and this amplification served to estimate nucleated cell counts. Profiled with immunoSEQ multiplex PCR; TCRdb holds only in-frame clones, not every one. D and trimming come from the DNA, and the V and J calls and clone size come from that table. Seen here are roughly 180,000 clones, 81% observed once, and the top ten hold around 10%. The CDR3 extends over 15 amino acids. Germline V gene lookup returns CDR1 ENHRY and CDR2 SYGVKD. J gave up 7 bases and V 5 bases, and 8 bases lay outside the gene matches. The sequence was collected from a woman between 40 and 50 years old with COVID-19, enrolled during active disease. What was sequenced was peripheral blood. The rearrangement links TRBV10-3 to TRBJ2-1; 10 bases are shared with TRBD2. The CDR3 nucleotides are TGTGCCATCAGTCCCACTAGCGGGACTCGAAATGAGCAGTTCTTC. It translates to CAISPTSGTRNEQFF.